This T cell receptor (beta chain) is from a study of T cells in Graves' hyperthyroidism and ophthalmopathy. Germline assignment: CDR1 LNHNV and CDR2 YYDKDF (reference sequence). The CDR3 spans 15 residues. V was clipped by 0 bases and J by 0 bases, with 6 bases between them. Study-wide results and caveats: Ophthalmopathy stood apart from stable hyperthyroidism in a 13 V-J model. Ophthalmopathy was model-predicted a median roughly 6.2 months pre-onset. Blood shared most expanded thyroid clonotypes above 0.001.

Using RNA transcripts as the source, TCR beta CDR3 regions were amplified. TCR CDR3 underwent first-round RT-PCR with the HTBI primer set. From the multiplex PCR reads, TCRdb called clonotypes with MiXCR, one entry per CDR3 protein. Of approximately 510,000 distinct CDR3 sequences listed, roughly 45% are singletons. This clonotype was detected ten times or more. Its specificity is unknown. Uncontrolled infection, other autoimmune disease, pregnancy and lactation each barred patients from inclusion. The chain is built from TRBV15 and TRBJ1-5; D remains unclear. The clonotype originates from an adult woman with Graves' disease, either hyperthyroidism or ophthalmopathy (not recorded which). Sequenced material: peripheral blood or thyroid tissue (not recorded which). In DNA form, the CDR3 reads TGTGCCACCAGCAGAGATCACGGTAGCAATCAGCCCCAGCATTTT. Amino acid sequence: CATSRDHGSNQPQHF.